Here is one TCR beta chain with its context. What it binds is unknown. The data originate from a study of OX40 agonist ivuxolimab in advanced cancers. Study observations and caveats: Clonal expansion from baseline to week 6 occurred in both CD4+ and CD8+ T cells. Low normalized clonal expansion also occurred in some nonresponding patients. The average count of expanded clones was higher among CD8+ T cells than among CD4+.

Blood got drawn at baseline, again on cycle 4 day 1, and then on cycle 7 day 1. This table comes from immunoSEQ multiplex PCR, and its TCRdb copy is limited to in-frame clones, with some not included. Altogether tens of thousands of clones are present, around 90% being singletons, with the ten largest covering roughly 1.3%. CDR1 SGHRS and CDR2 YFSETQ come from the germline V gene. V was trimmed by 5 bases and J by 4 bases, leaving 18 bases between them. The CDR3 length is 15 residues. The genes are TRBV5-1 and TRBJ2-5, with D perhaps TRBD2 (6 bases). The origin of this receptor is an adult with an advanced solid tumor such as melanoma, head and neck, liver or kidney cancer. Sequences were derived from CD4+ or CD8+ T cells sorted from blood, sampled in a trial of the OX40 agonist ivuxolimab. The CDR3 is CASSVQGGTRETQYF. Written as DNA, the CDR3 is TGCGCCAGCAGTGTCCAGGGAGGCACAAGAGAGACCCAGTACTTC. Full variable domain (remainder filled in from reference TRBV5-1 and TRBJ2-5): KAGVTQTPRYLIKTRGQQVTLSCSPISGHRSVSWYQQTPGQGLQFLFEYFSETQRNKGNFPGRFSGRQFSNSRSEMNVSTLELGDSALYLCASSVQGGTRETQYFGPGTRLLVL.